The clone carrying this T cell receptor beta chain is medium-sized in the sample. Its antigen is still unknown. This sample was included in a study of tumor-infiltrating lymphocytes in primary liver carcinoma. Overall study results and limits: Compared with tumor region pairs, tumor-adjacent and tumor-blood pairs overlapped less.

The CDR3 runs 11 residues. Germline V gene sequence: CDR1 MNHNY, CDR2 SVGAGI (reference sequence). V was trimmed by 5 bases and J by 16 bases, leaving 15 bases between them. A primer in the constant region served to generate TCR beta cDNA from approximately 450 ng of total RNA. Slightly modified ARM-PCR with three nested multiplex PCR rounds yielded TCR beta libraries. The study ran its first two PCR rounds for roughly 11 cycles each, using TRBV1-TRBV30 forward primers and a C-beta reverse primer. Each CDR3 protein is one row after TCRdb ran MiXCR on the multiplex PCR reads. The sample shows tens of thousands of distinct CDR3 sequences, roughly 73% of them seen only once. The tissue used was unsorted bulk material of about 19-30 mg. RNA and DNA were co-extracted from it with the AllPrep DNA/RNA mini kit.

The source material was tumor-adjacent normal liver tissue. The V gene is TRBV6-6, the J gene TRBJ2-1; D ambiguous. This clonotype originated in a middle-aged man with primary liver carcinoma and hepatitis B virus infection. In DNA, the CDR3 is TGTGCCAGCAGTCAGCTAACCCTCCCCTTCTTC. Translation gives CASSQLTLPFF.